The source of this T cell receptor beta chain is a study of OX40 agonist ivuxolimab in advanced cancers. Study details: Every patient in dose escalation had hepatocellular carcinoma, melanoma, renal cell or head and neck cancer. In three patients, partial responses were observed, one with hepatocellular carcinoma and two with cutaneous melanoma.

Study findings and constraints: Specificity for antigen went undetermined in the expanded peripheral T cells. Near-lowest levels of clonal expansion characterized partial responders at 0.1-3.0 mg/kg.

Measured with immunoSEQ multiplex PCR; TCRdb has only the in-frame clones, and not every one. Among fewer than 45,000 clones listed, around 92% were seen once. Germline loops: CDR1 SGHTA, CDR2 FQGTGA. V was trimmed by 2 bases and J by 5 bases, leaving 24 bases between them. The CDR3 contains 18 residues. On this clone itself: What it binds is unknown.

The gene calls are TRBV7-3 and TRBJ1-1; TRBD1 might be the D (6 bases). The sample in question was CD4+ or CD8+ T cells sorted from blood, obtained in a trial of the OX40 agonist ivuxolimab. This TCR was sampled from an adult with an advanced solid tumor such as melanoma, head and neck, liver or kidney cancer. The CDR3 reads CASSLLTHRVSGKTEAFF. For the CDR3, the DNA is TGTGCCAGCAGCTTACTAACGCACAGGGTATCAGGGAAAACTGAAGCTTTCTTT.